Described below is a single TCR beta chain sequence and its context. Antigen unknown. Sequenced by immunoSEQ multiplex PCR; TCRdb stores in-frame clones only, minus some. The sample lists tens of thousands of clones; roughly nine tenths were seen once. The data stem from a study of OX40 agonist ivuxolimab in advanced cancers. Study-level information: The drug used for patients, ivuxolimab, was an agonistic anti-OX40 (CD134) antibody. Patients with prior anti-PD-1, anti-PD-L1 or anti-CTLA-4 therapy were eligible; less than 50% had some. Patients in the trial were receiving intravenous ivuxolimab every 2 weeks, at doses of 0.01 to 10 mg/kg.

Overall study results and limits: Among T cells, CD8+ cells averaged more expanded clones than CD4+ cells.

The CDR3 is made up of 14 amino acids. The V gene lost 3 bases and the J gene lost 4 bases, with 11 bases spanning the gap. Per germline, CDR1 MNHEY and CDR2 SMNVEV (reference sequence). Source: CD4+ or CD8+ T cells sorted from blood, taken in a trial of the OX40 agonist ivuxolimab. This clonotype was sampled from an adult with an advanced solid tumor such as melanoma, head and neck, liver or kidney cancer. The rearrangement joins TRBV27 to TRBJ2-3; D is ambiguous. The CDR3 nucleotides are TGTGCCAGCAGTTTCGTAGGGCCGGCAGATACGCAGTATTTT. Its protein is CASSFVGPADTQYF.